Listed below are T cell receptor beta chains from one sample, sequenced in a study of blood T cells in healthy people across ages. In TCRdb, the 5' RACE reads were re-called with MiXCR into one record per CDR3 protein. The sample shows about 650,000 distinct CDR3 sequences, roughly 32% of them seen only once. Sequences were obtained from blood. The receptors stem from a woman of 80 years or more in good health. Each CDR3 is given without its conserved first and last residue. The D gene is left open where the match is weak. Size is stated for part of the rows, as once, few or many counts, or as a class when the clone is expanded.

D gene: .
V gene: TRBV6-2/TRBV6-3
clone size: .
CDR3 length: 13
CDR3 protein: ASSYSGRLYNEQF

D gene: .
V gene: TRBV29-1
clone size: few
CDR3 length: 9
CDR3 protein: SVVGLTEAF

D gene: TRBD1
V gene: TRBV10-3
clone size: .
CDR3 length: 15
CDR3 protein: ASRDRGPSYSNQPQH

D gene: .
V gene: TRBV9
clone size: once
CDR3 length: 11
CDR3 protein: ASSPNEANVLT

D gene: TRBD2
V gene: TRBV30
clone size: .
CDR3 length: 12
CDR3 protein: AWSRAGVHYAQY

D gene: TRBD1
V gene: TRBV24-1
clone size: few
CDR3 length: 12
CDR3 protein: ATSDPGGSDTQY

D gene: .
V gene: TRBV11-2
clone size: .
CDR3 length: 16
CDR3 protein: ASVVQGATSGHNNEQF

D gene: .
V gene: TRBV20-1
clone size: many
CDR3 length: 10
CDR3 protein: SARDLGGTQY

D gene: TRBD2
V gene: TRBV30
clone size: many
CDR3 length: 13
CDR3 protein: AWSVRPSGYNEQF

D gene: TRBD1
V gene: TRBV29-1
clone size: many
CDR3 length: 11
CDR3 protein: SVEATGVGEQY

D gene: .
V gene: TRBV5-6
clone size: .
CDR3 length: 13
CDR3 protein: ASSGAGVINEKLF

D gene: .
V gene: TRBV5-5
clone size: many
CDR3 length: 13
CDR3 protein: ASSLQGTAQNIQY

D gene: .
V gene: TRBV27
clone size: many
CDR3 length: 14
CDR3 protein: ASSLGPLPKADTQY

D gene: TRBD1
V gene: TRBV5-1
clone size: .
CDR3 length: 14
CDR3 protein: ASNSWLGQGTYEQY

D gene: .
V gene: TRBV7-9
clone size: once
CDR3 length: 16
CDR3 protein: ASSARGVSGPSTDTQY

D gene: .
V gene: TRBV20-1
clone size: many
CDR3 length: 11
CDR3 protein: SARDGTNQPQH

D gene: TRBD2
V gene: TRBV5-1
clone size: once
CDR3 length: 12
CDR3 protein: ASSGGTSGESQY

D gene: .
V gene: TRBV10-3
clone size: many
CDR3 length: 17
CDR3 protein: AISEPDLQGSLAYNEQF

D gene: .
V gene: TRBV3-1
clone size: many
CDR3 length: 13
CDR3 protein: ASSQDPAGPETQY

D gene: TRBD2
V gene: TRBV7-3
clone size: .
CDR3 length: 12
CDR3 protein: ASSKRGSTDTQY

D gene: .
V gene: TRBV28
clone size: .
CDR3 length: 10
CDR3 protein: ASSRGKSEQY

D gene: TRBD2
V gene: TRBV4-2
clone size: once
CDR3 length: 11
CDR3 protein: ASGRTSGNEQF

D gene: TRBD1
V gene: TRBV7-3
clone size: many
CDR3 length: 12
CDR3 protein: ASSPDRANTEAF

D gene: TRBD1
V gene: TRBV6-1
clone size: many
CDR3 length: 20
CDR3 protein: ASSSKRVPGQFSRSSYNEQF

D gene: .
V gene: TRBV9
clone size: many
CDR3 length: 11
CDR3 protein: ASSVAVGNTQY

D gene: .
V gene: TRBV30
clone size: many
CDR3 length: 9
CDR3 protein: AWSGLDTQY

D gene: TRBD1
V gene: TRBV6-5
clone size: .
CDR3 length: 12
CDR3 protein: ASSRRTGEDEQY